A selection of T cell receptor beta chains follows, all from one sample in a study of blood T cell repertoires in COVID-19. Libraries were prepared by immunoSEQ multiplex PCR; TCRdb keeps only in-frame clonotypes and omits some of them. The sample carries approximately 150,000 clones, around four fifths recorded once. Sequenced sample: peripheral blood. These TCRs come from a woman of 80 years or more with acute or convalescent COVID-19. Each CDR3 is given with its conserved first and last residue. The D gene is left open where the match is weak. Size values are once, few and many counts, or a class for expanded clones, and some rows have none.

TRBV11-2	NA	TRBJ1-2	NA	CASSFVMTAGPVDGYTF	TGTGCCAGCAGCTTCGTTATGACAGCCGGGCCTGTGGATGGCTACACCTTC
TRBV21-1	once	TRBJ2-2	NA	CASSIRLAGGVWANTGELFF	TGTGCCAGCAGCATCCGACTAGCGGGAGGAGTTTGGGCGAACACCGGGGAGCTGTTTTTT
TRBV18	NA	TRBJ2-2	NA	CASSPTEANTGELFF	TGTGCCAGCTCACCAACAGAAGCGAACACCGGGGAGCTGTTTTTT
TRBV7-9	NA	TRBJ2-3	NA	CASSVSDTQYF	TGTGCCAGCAGCGTCTCAGATACGCAGTATTTT
TRBV3-1/TRBV3-2	NA	TRBJ2-7	TRBD2	CASSLAGRPYEQYF	TGTGCCAGCAGCCTAGCGGGAAGGCCCTACGAGCAGTACTTC
TRBV9	NA	TRBJ2-3	NA	CASSVEQGRLDTQYF	TGTGCCAGCAGCGTAGAACAGGGGAGGTTAGATACGCAGTATTTT
TRBV2	NA	TRBJ2-1	TRBD2	CASSSGLAREQFF	TGTGCCAGCAGTTCGGGACTAGCACGTGAGCAGTTCTTC
TRBV7-2	NA	TRBJ1-5	NA	CASSLVQGSHQPQHF	TGTGCCAGCAGCTTAGTTCAGGGCTCTCATCAGCCCCAGCATTTT
TRBV5-1	NA	TRBJ2-5	NA	CASSLAPRAETQYF	TGCGCCAGCAGCTTGGCCCCGAGGGCGGAGACCCAGTACTTC
TRBV9	once	TRBJ2-7	NA	CASSAGPGASYEQYF	TGTGCCAGCAGTGCCGGTCCAGGGGCGTCCTACGAGCAGTACTTC
TRBV9	NA	TRBJ2-6	NA	CASSVASVGANVLTF	TGTGCCAGCAGCGTAGCGTCGGTCGGGGCCAACGTCCTGACTTTC
TRBV5-1	NA	TRBJ1-3	NA	CASSLDRANTIYF	TGCGCCAGCAGCTTGGACAGGGCCAACACCATATATTTT
TRBV5-1	once	TRBJ2-2	NA	CASSLVTSKNTGELFF	TGCGCCAGCAGCTTGGTTACAAGTAAGAACACCGGGGAGCTGTTTTTT
TRBV6-1	NA	TRBJ2-3	NA	CASSDRGGLADTQYF	TGTGCCAGCAGTGATCGCGGGGGCCTAGCAGATACGCAGTATTTT
TRBV6-5	NA	TRBJ2-7	TRBD2	CASSPPGLVSYEQYF	TGTGCCAGCAGTCCCCCGGGACTAGTTTCCTACGAGCAGTACTTC
TRBV5-1	NA	TRBJ2-7	TRBD1	CASSIQGYEQYF	TGCGCCAGCAGCATACAGGGGTACGAGCAGTACTTC
TRBV28	NA	TRBJ1-5	TRBD1	CASSPGQGVGRQPQHF	TGTGCCAGCAGCCCCGGACAGGGTGTAGGGAGACAGCCCCAGCATTTT
TRBV7-2	NA	TRBJ2-5	TRBD2	CASSLGLAGGQETQYF	TGTGCCAGCAGCTTAGGACTAGCGGGAGGGCAGGAGACCCAGTACTTC
TRBV7-2	NA	TRBJ2-7	TRBD2	CASSLGIAGVNYEQYF	TGTGCCAGCAGCTTAGGAATAGCGGGGGTTAACTACGAGCAGTACTTC
TRBV29-1	NA	TRBJ1-1	TRBD1	CSAGQGSDTEAFF	TGCAGCGCCGGACAGGGATCGGATACTGAAGCTTTCTTT
TRBV19	NA	TRBJ1-2	NA	CASSSILGVDYTF	TGTGCCAGTAGTTCCATTCTCGGGGTCGACTACACCTTC
TRBV5-6	NA	TRBJ2-1	NA	CASSPSGNYNEQFF	TGTGCCAGCAGCCCCTCAGGGAACTACAATGAGCAGTTCTTC
TRBV19	NA	TRBJ2-7	NA	CASSTTGLGYEQYF	TGTGCCAGTAGTACCACAGGGCTGGGCTACGAGCAGTACTTC
TRBV24-1	once	TRBJ1-2	TRBD1	CATSEGDRTYGYTF	TGTGCCACCAGTGAAGGGGACAGGACCTATGGCTACACCTTC
TRBV10-1	NA	TRBJ2-3	TRBD2	CASRGSGTSGSIGTDTQYF	TGCGCCAGCAGAGGCTCGGGGACTAGCGGGAGTATAGGCACAGATACGCAGTATTTT
TRBV9	NA	TRBJ1-1	NA	CASSVVVGQSAEAFF	TGTGCCAGCAGCGTAGTGGTTGGACAGTCAGCTGAAGCTTTCTTT
TRBV19	NA	TRBJ1-5	TRBD1	CASSLQGANNQPQHF	TGTGCCAGTAGCCTACAGGGGGCTAACAATCAGCCCCAGCATTTT